This TCR beta chain was profiled in a study of blood T cell repertoires in COVID-19 (dated by TCRdb to about 2020). Context from the whole study: Samples from collaborators originated in the United States, Italy and Spain and spanned both the acute and convalescent phases of COVID-19. Where available, HLA class I and class II types were taken from metadata supplied by the sample provider and were not determined by assay-based typing. A de-identified subject ID, COVID-19 status, age in years and sex were almost always included in the sample metadata. The repertoires were released in a freely available public database meant as a resource for research on the immune response to SARS-CoV-2. The samples were drawn from two sources: the first 160 participants of the ongoing ImmuneRACE study, and over 950 subjects contributed by 6 global collaborators. The material from the prospective study consisted of cDNA or gDNA derived from T cells, B-cell-depleted T cells, or PBMCs. Subjects who had been exposed to COVID-19, were actively infected with it, or had recovered from it provided the deeply sampled blood TCRbeta repertoires that made up the dataset.

TCRbeta CDR3 regions were amplified from genomic DNA by means of the immunoSEQ Assay, a bias-controlled multiplex PCR. In the authors' own workflow: Within the assay, amplification of reference gene primers was used to estimate how many nucleated cells each sample contained. To quantify the absolute abundance of each unique TCRbeta CDR3 rearrangement, sequence reads were collapsed and filtered. For each sample, productive Simpson clonality was calculated by taking the square root of Simpson's diversity index across productive rearrangements. TCRdb obtained this table from immuneACCESS and retained in-frame rearrangements with V and J assigned. These tables miss some clones; where compared with another copy, unresolved V genes account for less than half of the shortfall, and the remainder is unexplained. That table furnishes V, J and clone size, whereas the DNA furnished D and trimming. Present in this sample are fewer than 95,000 clones, about 91% of which were seen just once. The ten largest clones represent over 0.45% of the sample.

Beyond this particular receptor, the publication reports: How much clinical and demographic metadata was included differed by source and by participant, and the metadata was provided uncurated.

Spanning cysteine to phenylalanine, the CDR3 consists of 17 amino acids. Kept here is only the CDR3 DNA, which spans 51 bases and is read in frame from base 1. Trimming accounts for 0 bases at V and 0 bases at J, while the number of junction bases matched to no gene is 5. Taken from the germline V gene, the CDR1 and CDR2 loops are LGHNA and YNFKEQ. Whole blood was collected in K2EDTA tubes by collaborating institutions according to the institutions' own protocols. For TCRbeta analysis, collaborators shipped samples as frozen whole blood, isolated PBMCs, or DNA extracted from either of those sample types. Worth noting for this clone: The antigen it binds to is not known. No qualities accompany the bases; no much larger clone lies one base away.

The TCR was taken from a man between 60 and 70 years old with acute or convalescent COVID-19. Sequenced input: peripheral blood. The sequence is built from TRBV4-2 and TRBJ2-3, and TRBD1 matches 8 of the central bases. The CDR3 protein is CASSQEKTGASTDTQYF. The sequence in DNA is TGTGCCAGCAGCCAAGAAAAGACAGGGGCGAGCACAGATACGCAGTATTTT.